This T cell receptor (beta chain) is from a study of response to subunit inactivated influenza vaccine. Study outcomes and limitations: A suggestion made by the authors is that each seasonal influenza vaccination recruits few new T cells.

Of note for this clonotype: The antigen remains undetermined.

One entry per CDR3 protein, called by TCRdb with MiXCR from the RT-PCR reads. Among around 710,000 distinct CDR3 sequences listed, approximately 14% were seen once. The CDR3 spans 14 residues. V lost 7 bases, J lost 3 bases, and 9 bases stayed unmatched. The rearrangement links TRBV12-3 or TRBV12-4 to TRBJ2-7, with 7 bases matching TRBD2. This receptor was obtained from a man aged 45-65 years who received an inactivated influenza vaccine. The material was PBMCs from blood, obtained less than 15 days before vaccination. CDR3 sequence (DNA): TGTGCCAGCAACGGAGCGGGGAAGGGCTACGAGCAGTACTTC. Translation: CASNGAGKGYEQYF.